This T cell receptor (beta chain) was recorded in a study of regulatory T cells in long-lasting Graves disease. Study-wide findings and caveats: It was in persistent disease that TRBV28, TRBJ1-2 and TRBJ2-5 were favored.

Building the TCR beta libraries relied on iRepertoire HTBI primers, and CDR3 regions underwent Arm-PCR. TCRdb reprocessed the multiplex PCR reads via MiXCR and lists one record per CDR3 protein. The table has fewer than 650,000 distinct CDR3 sequences, around 17% seen once. Stated time point: newly diagnosed GD, antithyroid drugs for less than 3 months. PBMCs were the source of the RNA used for TCR sequencing. For this clonotype: Its antigen is as yet unknown.

There are 17 residues in the CDR3. Per germline, CDR1 MNHNS and CDR2 SASEGT. J gave up 2 bases and V 8 bases, and 13 bases lay outside the gene matches. This same sample was also part of a study on T cells in Graves' hyperthyroidism and ophthalmopathy.

The chain links TRBV6-1 to TRBJ2-2; 8 nucleotides agree with TRBD2. This material consisted of peripheral blood mononuclear cells (PBMCs), taken at new diagnosis, from a patient treated with antithyroid drugs. The sequence was obtained from a woman in her twenties or thirties with Graves disease. CDR3 DNA sequence: TGTGCCAGCCACCTGGGGCGGAGCGGGAGAAACACCGGGGAGCTGTTTTTT. Its translation is CASHLGRSGRNTGELFF.